This TCR beta chain is drawn from a study of blood T cell repertoires in COVID-19. Study-wide background: The origin of the acute and convalescent COVID-19 samples was the United States, Italy and Spain.

V dropped 6 bases and J dropped 2 bases, with 7 bases sitting between them. The CDR3 is 12 residues long. In germline, CDR1 is KGHSH, CDR2 LQKENI. In the original analysis: From reference gene primer amplification, estimates of nucleated cell counts were derived. Assay: immunoSEQ multiplex PCR; the TCRdb copy retains only in-frame clones and omits some. D and trimming come from the DNA, and the V and J calls and clone size come from that table. The data contain 150,000 to 200,000 clones, more than 80% of them seen just once; the ten biggest clones take up around 7.8%. The TCR originated in a woman in her fifties or sixties with acute or convalescent COVID-19. The sequencing input was peripheral blood. The chain is built from TRBV18 and TRBJ1-2; no reliable D call. CDR3 coding DNA: TGTGCCAGCTCCGACGGGAACTATGGCTACACCTTC. Protein: CASSDGNYGYTF.